This record covers a single TCR beta chain. Its antigen is not known. Trimming at V came to 4 bases and at J to 3 bases, leaving 8 bases not matched to a gene. The CDR3 spans 16 residues. Germline values: CDR1 MNHNS, CDR2 SASEGT. This specimen comes from a study of cytomegalovirus exposure and HLA in healthy donors. Study observations and caveats: Using the classifier, cytomegalovirus status was reportedly diagnosed with high specificity and sensitivity. First-cohort TCR clusters tended to co-occur in the roughly 120 validation repertoires, a later analysis found. Investigators reported around 150 TCR beta chains as tied to cytomegalovirus.

Repertoires were generated with immunoSEQ multiplex PCR, while TCRdb's copy carries only in-frame clones and drops some. The sample has approximately 200,000 clones; 84% are singletons. The chain employs TRBV6-1 and TRBJ2-3, with 9 bases matching TRBD1. The clonotype comes from a woman aged 25 to 39 in good health and CMV-seropositive. Sequencing input: PBMCs. CDR3 in amino acids: CASSGIRGQGTDTQYF. The CDR3 DNA sequence: TGTGCCAGCAGTGGAATCAGGGGACAGGGTACAGATACGCAGTATTTT.